The T cell receptor (beta chain) under discussion was sequenced for a study of T cell changes during pregnancy in multiple sclerosis. With 9 bases clipped from V and 2 bases from J, the junction kept 9 bases outside the gene matches. Germline values: CDR1 LNHDA, CDR2 SQIVND (reference sequence). There are 14 residues in the CDR3. This table comes from immunoSEQ multiplex PCR, and its TCRdb copy is limited to in-frame clones, with some not included. The top ten hold 0.8% to 1% of the sample, which has around 97,000 clones, roughly 92% seen once. The specimen was peripheral blood, collected after pregnancy. The rearrangement uses TRBV19 and TRBJ1-2, with 7 bases aligning to TRBD1. The TCR comes from a female donor with multiple sclerosis, enrolled in a pregnancy study. The CDR3 DNA reads as TGTGCCAGAGACTCGGACAGGAGGAACTATGGCTACACCTTC. Protein sequence: CARDSDRRNYGYTF.